Presented here are 5 T cell receptor beta chains from one specimen sequenced in a study of blood T cell repertoires in COVID-19. TCRdb keeps only in-frame clones here, not all; method: immunoSEQ multiplex PCR. The sample shows 200,000 to 250,000 clones, 84% of them seen only once. The material sequenced was peripheral blood. The receptors were gathered from a man between 50 and 59 years old with active or convalescent COVID-19.

The chain uses TRBV18 and TRBJ1-2; 8 bases agree with TRBD1. The length of the CDR3 is 17 residues. With V trimmed by 3 bases and J by 3 bases, 12 bases remained unmatched. Germline CDR1 is KGHSH and CDR2 is LQKENI. The CDR3 reads CASSPHPGGAGDYGYTF. The CDR3 region has the DNA TGTGCCAGCTCACCGCATCCAGGGGGCGCGGGAGACTATGGCTACACCTTC.

There are a few counts of this clone. V is TRBV10-3 and J is TRBJ2-2, with 8 bases that match TRBD1. Germline V gene sequence: CDR1 ENHRY, CDR2 SYGVKD. This CDR3 comprises 18 residues. V was clipped by 2 bases and J by 2 bases; unmatched bases: 10. For the CDR3, the DNA is TGTGCCATCAGTGAGCTATATACAGGGGGGACCAACACCGGGGAGCTGTTTTTT. It codes for CAISELYTGGTNTGELFF.

CDR3 loop: CASSSGYLYEQYF. CDR3 coding DNA: TGTGCCAGCTCATCGGGGTACCTCTACGAGCAGTACTTC. The chain joins TRBV28 to TRBJ2-7, with D maybe TRBD2 (5 bases). Germline V gene lookup returns CDR1 MDHEN and CDR2 SYDVKM. This CDR3 has 13 amino acids. V was clipped by 8 bases and J by 3 bases, with 14 bases between them.

This clone was recorded only once. The rearrangement joins TRBV27 to TRBJ2-5; unclear D gene. The CDR3 consists of 11 residues. V was cut by 10 bases and J by 7 bases, with 13 bases left in between. Germline CDR1 and CDR2: MNHEY and SMNVEV (reference sequence). CDR3 coding DNA: TGTGCCACCCTCGCTCGAGCGACCCAGTACTTC. Protein: CATLARATQYF.

The rearrangement uses TRBV27 and TRBJ2-1, with TRBD2 as a possible D gene (6 bases). V lost 3 bases, J lost 8 bases, and 14 bases lay in between. The CDR3 is 14 residues long. The germline CDR1 and CDR2 sequences are MNHEY and SMNVEV (reference sequence). The CDR3 DNA is TGTGCCAGCAGTTTGCGGGGCCCGGGGGATGAGCAGTTCTTC. It yields the protein CASSLRGPGDEQFF.